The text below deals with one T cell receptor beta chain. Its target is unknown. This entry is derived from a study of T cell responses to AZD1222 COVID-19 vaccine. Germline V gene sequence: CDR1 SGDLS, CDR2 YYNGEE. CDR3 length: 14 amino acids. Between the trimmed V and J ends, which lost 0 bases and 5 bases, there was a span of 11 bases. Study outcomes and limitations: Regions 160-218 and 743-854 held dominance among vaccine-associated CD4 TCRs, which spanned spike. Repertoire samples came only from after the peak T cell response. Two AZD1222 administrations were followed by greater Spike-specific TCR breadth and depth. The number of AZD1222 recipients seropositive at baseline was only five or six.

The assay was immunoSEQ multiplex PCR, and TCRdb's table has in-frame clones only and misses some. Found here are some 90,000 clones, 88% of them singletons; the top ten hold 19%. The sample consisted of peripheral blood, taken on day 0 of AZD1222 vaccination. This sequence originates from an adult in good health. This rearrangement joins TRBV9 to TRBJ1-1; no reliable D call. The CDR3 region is CASSVGGWETEAFF. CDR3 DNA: TGTGCCAGCAGCGTAGGAGGGTGGGAGACTGAAGCTTTCTTT.